The present T cell receptor (beta chain) was sequenced within a study of T cells in Graves' hyperthyroidism and ophthalmopathy. This clonotype was observed many times. As yet, its antigen is unknown. Findings of the study overall: Ophthalmopathy was predicted by the model a median of about six months ahead of onset.

Germline V CDR1 and CDR2: SGHAT, FQNNGV. V was clipped by 6 bases and J by 10 bases; unmatched bases: 7. CDR3 length equals 14 residues. There were TCR beta CDR3 regions amplified from RNA transcripts. The HTBI primer set was used in a first-round RT-PCR of the TCR CDR3. TCRdb ran MiXCR on the multiplex PCR reads and lists one entry per CDR3 protein. The data show under 400,000 distinct CDR3 sequences, around 15% seen once. The study left out patients who had uncontrolled infection, other autoimmune disease, pregnancy or lactation. The study based diagnoses on clinical symptoms, serum thyroxine and TRAb, thyroid ultrasound and orbital computed tomography.

The TCR was taken from a woman aged 60 to 75 with Graves' ophthalmopathy. J is TRBJ1-6 and V is TRBV11-2; 9 positions match TRBD1. Material for sequencing was blood. CDR3 region: CASSRGQGLSPLHF. CDR3 DNA: TGTGCCAGCAGTCGGGGACAGGGTCTATCACCCCTCCACTTT.